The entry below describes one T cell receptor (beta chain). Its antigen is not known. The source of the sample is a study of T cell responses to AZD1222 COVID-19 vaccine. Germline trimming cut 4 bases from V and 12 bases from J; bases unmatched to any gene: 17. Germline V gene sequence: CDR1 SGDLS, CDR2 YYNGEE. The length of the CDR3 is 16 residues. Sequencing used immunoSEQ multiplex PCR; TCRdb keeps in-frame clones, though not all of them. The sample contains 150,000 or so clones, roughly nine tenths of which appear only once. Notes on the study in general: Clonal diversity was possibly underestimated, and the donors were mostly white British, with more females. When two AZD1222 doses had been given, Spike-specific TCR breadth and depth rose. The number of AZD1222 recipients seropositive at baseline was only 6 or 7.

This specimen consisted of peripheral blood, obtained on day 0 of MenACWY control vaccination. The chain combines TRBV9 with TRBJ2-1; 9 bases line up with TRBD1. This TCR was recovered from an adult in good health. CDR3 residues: CASSPRTGQGLYLQFF. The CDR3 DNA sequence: TGTGCCAGCAGCCCGCGGACGGGACAGGGTCTCTACCTGCAGTTCTTC.